This T cell receptor beta chain is drawn from a study of blood T cells in healthy people across ages. This CDR3 has 14 amino acids. V was trimmed by 9 bases and J by 4 bases, leaving 13 bases between them. Looked up from germline, CDR1 is MNHEY and CDR2 is SVGAGI. A J-beta primer mix and a sample-barcoded 5' primer were used in a second PCR of about 7 to 12 cycles. TCRdb analysed the 5' RACE reads with MiXCR anew, one entry per CDR3 protein. Among over a million distinct CDR3 sequences listed, under 30% were seen once. This clonotype has only a few counts. The same specimen was also included in a second study, on T cells of mothers and their children. From that second work: Compared with unrelated pairs, related mother-child pairs had slightly higher, non-significant overlap.

Specimen: blood. This sequence originates from a girl aged 2 to 10 in good health. The V and J genes are TRBV6-5 and TRBJ2-6; D remains unclear. CDR3 nucleotide sequence: TGTGCCAGTTATGGTTGGAAGGGGGCCAACGTCCTGACTTTC. It translates to CASYGWKGANVLTF.